Listed here are 25 T cell receptor beta chains from one sample, sequenced in a study of blood T cell repertoires in COVID-19. Clones were sequenced by immunoSEQ multiplex PCR, and TCRdb holds only the in-frame ones, with some missing. The repertoire holds under 200,000 clones, with 80% to 90% as singletons. The sequenced sample was peripheral blood. The receptors derive from a woman in her 70s with COVID-19, enrolled during active disease.

The gene calls are TRBV6-1 and TRBJ2-4, with TRBD1 identical over 10 bases. The V and J ends lost 3 bases and 6 bases, in that order; junction bases with no gene match: 2. The CDR3 loop spans 14 amino acids. Germline V gene data show CDR1 as MNHNS and CDR2 as SASEGT. This CDR3 reads CASSEGQGINIQYF. The CDR3 DNA reads TGTGCCAGCAGTGAGGGACAGGGGATAAACATTCAGTACTTC.

V and J are TRBV18 and TRBJ1-6, with TRBD1 identical over 10 bases. Trimming at V came to 4 bases and at J to 10 bases, leaving 7 bases not matched to a gene. CDR3 length: 15 amino acids. Germline CDR1 is KGHSH and CDR2 is LQKENI. CDR3 region: CASSLGTGVESPLHF. CDR3 DNA: TGTGCCAGCTCACTAGGGACAGGGGTTGAGTCACCCCTCCACTTT.

The chain combines TRBV7-9 with TRBJ1-5; D remains unclear. The germline gives CDR1 SEHNR, CDR2 FQNEAQ (reference sequence). CDR3 length equals 14 residues. Between the trimmed V and J ends, which lost 1 base and 2 bases, there was a span of 6 bases. CDR3 DNA: TGTGCCAGCAGCTTAGACTCGGGCAATCAGCCCCAGCATTTT. Translation: CASSLDSGNQPQHF.

This clone occurred a few times. V usage is TRBV7-9 and J usage is TRBJ2-7; perhaps TRBD1 as D (6 bases). Trimming took 6 bases from V and 0 from J, leaving 12 bases between them. Germline CDR1 is SEHNR and CDR2 is FQNEAQ (reference sequence). The CDR3 runs 14 residues. DNA of the CDR3: TGTGCCAGCAGTCGGACAGAAGCCTCCTACGAGCAGTACTTC. Protein product: CASSRTEASYEQYF.

This clone has only a few counts. The chain has TRBV7-8 and TRBJ1-1; D perhaps matches TRBD1 (6 bases). Germline CDR1 and CDR2: SGHVS and FQNEAQ. Trimming shortened V by 5 bases and J by 3 bases, and 7 bases separated the two germline ends. The CDR3 consists of 12 residues. The CDR3 reads CASSEGDTEAFF. CDR3 bases: TGTGCCAGCAGCGAGGGGGACACTGAAGCTTTCTTT.

The chain has TRBV11-2 and TRBJ2-5; 9 nucleotides line up with TRBD2. The CDR3 has 16 residues. Germline V gives CDR1 SGHAT, CDR2 FQNNGV. With 0 bases clipped from V and 5 bases from J, the junction kept 7 bases outside the gene matches. The CDR3 nucleotides are TGTGCCAGCAGCTTAGACGGACTAGCGAGGGGGGAGACCCAGTACTTC. This encodes CASSLDGLARGETQYF.

Only a few counts were recorded for this clone. The V and J genes are TRBV28 and TRBJ2-7; D uncertain. V lost 6 bases, J lost 6 bases, and 15 bases lay in between. Germline V gene lookup returns CDR1 MDHEN and CDR2 SYDVKM. The CDR3 runs to 13 residues. DNA of the CDR3: TGTGCCAGCAGCACATTGTCAGAGGCCGAGCAGTACTTC. It yields the protein CASSTLSEAEQYF.

The gene calls are TRBV30 and TRBJ2-6; 8 nucleotides agree with TRBD1. Germline loops: CDR1 GTSNPN, CDR2 SVGIG (reference sequence). The CDR3 is 17 residues long. V was clipped by 4 bases and J by 0 bases; unmatched bases: 8. DNA of the CDR3: TGTGCCTGGAATGGACAGGGCCTTACCTCTGGGGCCAACGTCCTGACTTTC. Protein: CAWNGQGLTSGANVLTF.

This clone was recorded only once. V usage is TRBV6-5 and J usage is TRBJ2-2; D gene unclear. This CDR3 has 15 residues. CDR1 MNHEY and CDR2 SVGAGI come from the germline V gene. Trimming cost V 1 base and J 7 bases, with 13 bases left between them. Written as DNA, the CDR3 is TGTGCCAGCAGTTACTTGAGGAGTCGATACGGGGAGCTGTTTTTT. It encodes CASSYLRSRYGELFF.

The CDR3 here is CASKRVGGYNSPLHF. CDR3 in DNA: TGTGCCAGCAAACGGGTGGGCGGGTATAATTCACCCCTCCACTTT. The chain recombines TRBV6-5 with TRBJ1-6; D gene unclear. This CDR3 comprises 15 residues. The V and J ends lost 7 bases and 4 bases respectively, with 14 bases between them. Looked up from germline, CDR1 is MNHEY and CDR2 is SVGAGI.

The chain has TRBV3-1 (or the pseudogene TRBV3-2) and TRBJ2-1; 13 nucleotides match TRBD2. The CDR3 spans 16 residues. In germline, CDR1 is LGHDT, CDR2 YNNKEL (reference sequence). The ends lost 4 bases at V and 7 bases at J; junction bases unmatched: 7. The CDR3 region has the DNA TGTGCCAGCAGCCTCCAGACTAGCGGGGGGTTAAATGAGCAGTTCTTC. It translates to CASSLQTSGGLNEQFF.

The chain has TRBV30 and TRBJ1-2; 8 bases are a match to TRBD1. The CDR3 spans 15 residues. Germline V CDR1 and CDR2: GTSNPN, SVGIG (reference sequence). The trim removed 4 bases at V and 7 bases at J, leaving 14 bases unmatched. CDR3 loop: CAWTSLGQGAGGYTF. The CDR3 bases are TGTGCCTGGACCTCCCTGGGGCAGGGGGCTGGTGGCTACACCTTC.

The chain links TRBV19 to TRBJ2-3, with 8 nucleotides matching TRBD1. Germline trimming cut 5 bases from V and 4 bases from J; bases unmatched to any gene: 5. The CDR3 spans 14 residues. Germline V gene sequence: CDR1 LNHDA, CDR2 SQIVND (reference sequence). Here the CDR3 reads CASSPTGVADTQYF. In DNA, the CDR3 is TGTGCCAGTAGTCCGACAGGGGTGGCAGATACGCAGTATTTT.

This chain uses TRBV7-8 with TRBJ2-3; TRBD2 matches at 11 bases. J lost 5 bases, V lost 5 bases, and 6 bases had no gene match. This CDR3 has 15 residues. CDR1 is SGHVS and CDR2 is FQNEAQ in the germline V gene. The CDR3 loop is CASSPLAGGGDTQYF. CDR3 coding DNA: TGTGCCAGCAGCCCTCTAGCGGGGGGTGGAGATACGCAGTATTTT.

The chain combines TRBV2 with TRBJ1-5; maybe TRBD1 (5 bases). The CDR3 has 16 amino acids. Trimming took 4 bases from V and 6 from J, leaving 19 bases between them. Germline V gives CDR1 SNHLY, CDR2 FYNNEI. Written as DNA, the CDR3 is TGTGCCAGCAGTGTGGGGGGTGCGGGGCGAGGTCAGCCCCAGCATTTT. Protein: CASSVGGAGRGQPQHF.

J is TRBJ1-2 and V is TRBV2; a weak D match, TRBD1 (6 bases). Germline CDR1 reads SNHLY; CDR2 reads FYNNEI. The V and J ends lost 6 bases and 4 bases respectively, with 21 bases between them. The CDR3 is 16 residues long. CDR3 sequence reads: CASSNTIKGQFYGYTF. The CDR3 nucleotides are TGTGCCAGCAGCAACACAATTAAAGGACAGTTCTATGGCTACACCTTC.

The chain has TRBV6-6 and TRBJ1-1; D might be TRBD1 (6 bases). CDR1 is MNHNY and CDR2 is SVGAGI in the germline V gene (reference sequence). Deletions cut 9 bases from V and 0 bases from J, with 11 bases between. The CDR3 runs to 13 residues. The CDR3 spells CASVDSMNTEAFF. In DNA, the CDR3 is TGTGCCAGTGTGGACAGCATGAACACTGAAGCTTTCTTT.

This clone was observed a single time. The germline gene is not matched at one end of the junction; a read error may be the cause. The rearrangement links TRBV11-2 to TRBJ2-1; 7 bases map to TRBD2. This CDR3 has 12 residues. Per germline, CDR1 SGHAT and CDR2 FQNNGV. In DNA, the CDR3 is TGTGCCAGCAGCTTACCGGGACTACTTCTACTCTTC. Amino acid sequence: CASSLPGLLLLF.

This sequence joins TRBV6-4 and TRBJ2-1; 8 nucleotides align to TRBD2. The CDR3 has 15 residues. Germline V gives CDR1 MRHNA, CDR2 SNTAGT. Unmatched junction bases numbered 4, after V lost 5 bases and J lost 1 base. CDR3 residues: CASSPLAGSYNEQFF. For the CDR3, the DNA is TGTGCCAGCAGTCCCCTAGCGGGTTCCTACAATGAGCAGTTCTTC.

The rearrangement uses TRBV2 and TRBJ2-7; D gene ambiguous. The CDR3 spans 11 residues. Germline loops: CDR1 SNHLY, CDR2 FYNNEI. Deletions cut 6 bases from V and 3 bases from J, with 6 bases between. Written as DNA, the CDR3 is TGTGCCAGCAGACTCCACTACGAGCAGTACTTC. Protein sequence: CASRLHYEQYF. The full variable domain, in which reference TRBV2 and TRBJ2-7 provide the parts outside the CDR3, is EPEVTQTPSHQVTQMGQEVILRCVPISNHLYFYWYRQILGQKVEFLVSFYNNEISEKSEIFDDQFSVERPDGSNFTLKIRSTKLEDSAMYFCASRLHYEQYFGPGTRLTVT.

V gene TRBV28 combines with J gene TRBJ1-2, with D perhaps TRBD1 (5 bases). CDR3 length: 10 amino acids. Germline values: CDR1 MDHEN, CDR2 SYDVKM. Trimming shortened V by 8 bases and J by 8 bases, and 9 bases separated the two germline ends. CDR3 sequence: CASLDTGYTF. The DNA for the CDR3 is TGTGCCAGCTTGGACACCGGCTACACCTTC.

This chain joins TRBV12-3 or TRBV12-4 and TRBJ1-1; 9 nucleotides line up with TRBD1. This CDR3 spans 13 amino acids. V shed 7 bases, J shed 8 bases, and the junction held 8 bases outside the gene matches. The CDR3 loop reads CASKGTGGAEAFF. The CDR3 nucleotides read TGTGCCAGCAAGGGAACAGGGGGCGCCGAAGCTTTCTTT.

This clone was observed at least ten times. J is TRBJ2-3 and V is TRBV9; 8 bases agree with TRBD1. Per the germline V gene, CDR1 is SGDLS and CDR2 is YYNGEE. The CDR3 totals 14 residues. Trimming cost V 3 bases and J 4 bases; bases outside gene matches: 4. CDR3 in amino acids: CASSEDRVADTQYF. The DNA for the CDR3 is TGTGCCAGCAGCGAGGACAGGGTCGCAGATACGCAGTATTTT.

This chain uses TRBV7-9 with TRBJ1-6; D is perhaps TRBD1 (5 bases). CDR3 length: 13 amino acids. The germline gives CDR1 SEHNR, CDR2 FQNEAQ (reference sequence). Trimming removed 5 bases from V and 7 bases from J, with 9 bases in between. The CDR3 loop is CASSARQNSPLHF. CDR3 nucleotides: TGTGCCAGCAGCGCCCGACAGAATTCACCCCTCCACTTT.

J is TRBJ1-2 and V is TRBV5-8; maybe TRBD1 (5 bases). Germline V gene data show CDR1 as SGHTS and CDR2 as YDEGEE. Trimming removed 2 bases from V and 8 bases from J, with 19 bases in between. CDR3 size: 15 residues. The CDR3 nucleotides read TGTGCCAGCAGCTTCACGACAGAACCTTACTCCGGCTACACCTTC. Translated: CASSFTTEPYSGYTF.